The 4 T cell receptor beta chains reported below all come from one sample, sequenced in a study of CXCR3-negative and CXCR3-positive naive CD8 T cells. Via 5' RACE with UMI labels, TRB cDNA libraries were prepared. TCRdb reprocessed the 5' RACE reads and keeps a single row for each CDR3 protein, giving no DNA. The sample holds roughly 100,000 distinct CDR3 sequences. The material sequenced was naive CXCR3- CD8+ T cells from blood. Sample subset: CD45RO-CCR7+CD27+CD95- naive CD8+ T cells lacking CXCR3 (TNR3-). The receptors were gathered from a human donor in good health. Some clones in this sample may be carry-over from other donors' samples.

V usage is TRBV29-1 and J usage is TRBJ1-3; TCRdb gives TRBD1 as the D gene, but with no DNA this cannot be confirmed. The V gene's germline CDR1 is SQVTM and CDR2 ANQGSEA. The CDR3 is 14 residues long. The CDR3 sequence is CSVVSRKAVNTIYF.

J is TRBJ2-1 and V is TRBV30. This CDR3 contains 14 residues. Per the germline V gene, CDR1 is GTSNPN and CDR2 is SVGIG (reference sequence). The CDR3 loop reads CAWSAGISYNEQFF.

The chain is built from TRBV6-1 and TRBJ1-3. This CDR3 spans 14 amino acids. CDR1 MNHNS and CDR2 SASEGT come from the germline V gene. CDR3: CASSAGPPGNTIYF.

This chain joins TRBV24-1 and TRBJ2-3; the TCRdb D gene call, TRBD1, has no DNA to confirm it. The CDR3 length is 12 residues. The germline V gene has CDR1 KGHDR and CDR2 SFDVKD. The CDR3 loop reads CATGGVADTQYF.